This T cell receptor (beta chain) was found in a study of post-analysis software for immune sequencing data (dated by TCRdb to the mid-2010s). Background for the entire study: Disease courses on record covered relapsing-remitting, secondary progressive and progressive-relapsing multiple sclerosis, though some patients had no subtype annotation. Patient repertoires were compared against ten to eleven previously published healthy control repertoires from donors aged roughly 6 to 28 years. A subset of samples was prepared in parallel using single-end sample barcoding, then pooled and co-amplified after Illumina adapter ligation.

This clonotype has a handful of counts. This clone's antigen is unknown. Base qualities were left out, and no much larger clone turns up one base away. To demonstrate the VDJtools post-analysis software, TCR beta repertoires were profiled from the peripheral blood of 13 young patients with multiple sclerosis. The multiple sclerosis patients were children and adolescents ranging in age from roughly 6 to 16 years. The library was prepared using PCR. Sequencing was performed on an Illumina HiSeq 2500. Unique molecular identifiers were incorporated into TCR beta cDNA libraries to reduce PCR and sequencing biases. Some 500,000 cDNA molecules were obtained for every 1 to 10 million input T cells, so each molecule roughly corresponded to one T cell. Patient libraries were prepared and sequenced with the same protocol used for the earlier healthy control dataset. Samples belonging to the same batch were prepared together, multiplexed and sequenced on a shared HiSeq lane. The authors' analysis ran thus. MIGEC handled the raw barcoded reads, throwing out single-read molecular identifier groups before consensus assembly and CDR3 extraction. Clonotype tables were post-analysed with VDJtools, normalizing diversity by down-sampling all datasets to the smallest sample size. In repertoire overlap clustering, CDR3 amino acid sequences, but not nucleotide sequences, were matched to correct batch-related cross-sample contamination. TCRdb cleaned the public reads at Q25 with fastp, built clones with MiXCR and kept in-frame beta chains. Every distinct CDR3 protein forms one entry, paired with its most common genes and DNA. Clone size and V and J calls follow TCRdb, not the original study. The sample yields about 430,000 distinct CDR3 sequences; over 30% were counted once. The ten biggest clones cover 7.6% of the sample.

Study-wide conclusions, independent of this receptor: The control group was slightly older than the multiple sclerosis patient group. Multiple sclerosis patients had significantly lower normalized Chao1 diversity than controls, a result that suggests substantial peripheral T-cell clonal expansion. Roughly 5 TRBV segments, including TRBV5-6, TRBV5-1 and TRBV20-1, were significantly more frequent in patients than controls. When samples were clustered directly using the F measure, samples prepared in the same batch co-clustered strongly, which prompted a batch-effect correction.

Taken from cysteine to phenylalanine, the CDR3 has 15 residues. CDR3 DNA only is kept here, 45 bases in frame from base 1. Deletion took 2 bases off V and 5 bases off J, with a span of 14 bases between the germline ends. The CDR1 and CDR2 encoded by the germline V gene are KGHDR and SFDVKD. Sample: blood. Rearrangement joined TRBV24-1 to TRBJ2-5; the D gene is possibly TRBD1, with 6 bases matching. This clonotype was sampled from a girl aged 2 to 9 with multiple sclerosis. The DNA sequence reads TGTGCCACCAGTGATTGGACGCAGGGGTTTGAGACCCAGTACTTC. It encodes CATSDWTQGFETQYF.